A selection of T cell receptor beta chains follows, all from one sample in a study of blood T cell repertoires in COVID-19. Method: immunoSEQ multiplex PCR; TCRdb's copy keeps in-frame clones and lacks some. Of nearly 95,000 clones detected, almost 80% appear once; the ten largest clones hold roughly 16%. The specimen was peripheral blood. Every receptor here comes from a human donor in a cohort sampled during active COVID-19. Both conserved end residues are part of each CDR3. The D gene is left open where the match is weak. Part of the rows lack a size; the others show once, few, many or a class for expanded clones.

J gene: TRBJ1-2
D gene: NA
V gene: TRBV3-1/TRBV3-2
clone size: NA
CDR3 protein: CASSPGSFTYGYTF
CDR3 DNA: TGTGCCAGCAGCCCCGGGTCGTTCACTTATGGCTACACCTTC

J gene: TRBJ2-5
D gene: TRBD2
V gene: TRBV28
clone size: NA
CDR3 protein: CASGLAGGGQETQYF
CDR3 DNA: TGTGCCAGCGGTTTAGCGGGAGGTGGGCAAGAGACCCAGTACTTC

J gene: TRBJ2-2
D gene: TRBD2
V gene: TRBV5-1
clone size: NA
CDR3 protein: CASSFSAAGRQGTGELFF
CDR3 DNA: TGCGCCAGCAGCTTTTCCGCGGCCGGGAGGCAGGGCACCGGGGAGCTGTTTTTT

J gene: TRBJ2-7
D gene: TRBD2
V gene: TRBV6-6
clone size: NA
CDR3 protein: CASSYLGTSGHYEQYF
CDR3 DNA: TGTGCCAGCAGTTACCTCGGGACTAGCGGACACTACGAGCAGTACTTC

J gene: TRBJ1-5
D gene: NA
V gene: TRBV7-9
clone size: NA
CDR3 protein: CASSLMGGGQPQHF
CDR3 DNA: TGTGCCAGCAGCTTGATGGGGGGGGGTCAGCCCCAGCATTTT

J gene: TRBJ2-4
D gene: TRBD1
V gene: TRBV5-1
clone size: NA
CDR3 protein: CASSSDGTGNHHTKNIQYF
CDR3 DNA: TGCGCCAGCAGCTCTGACGGGACAGGGAATCATCATACCAAAAACATTCAGTACTTC

J gene: TRBJ1-5
D gene: NA
V gene: TRBV21-1
clone size: NA
CDR3 protein: CASSPSGTDSNQPQHF
CDR3 DNA: TGTGCCAGCAGCCCGTCCGGGACAGATAGCAATCAGCCCCAGCATTTT

J gene: TRBJ2-1
D gene: TRBD1
V gene: TRBV6-5
clone size: NA
CDR3 protein: CASSRDRVSYNEQFF
CDR3 DNA: TGTGCCAGCAGCAGGGACAGGGTATCCTACAATGAGCAGTTCTTC

J gene: TRBJ2-1
D gene: NA
V gene: TRBV6-1
clone size: NA
CDR3 protein: CASSEVGGAEQFF
CDR3 DNA: TGTGCCAGCAGTGAAGTGGGGGGAGCTGAGCAGTTCTTC

J gene: TRBJ2-1
D gene: TRBD2
V gene: TRBV3-1/TRBV3-2
clone size: NA
CDR3 protein: CASSQVGTSGYNEQFF
CDR3 DNA: TGTGCCAGCAGCCAAGTCGGGACTAGCGGCTACAATGAGCAGTTCTTC

J gene: TRBJ1-4
D gene: TRBD1
V gene: TRBV5-1
clone size: NA
CDR3 protein: CASSLEGQGAREKLFF
CDR3 DNA: TGCGCCAGCAGCTTGGAGGGACAGGGGGCTCGGGAAAAACTGTTTTTT

J gene: TRBJ2-3
D gene: NA
V gene: TRBV7-9
clone size: NA
CDR3 protein: CASSLGGDTDTQYF
CDR3 DNA: TGTGCCAGCAGCTTAGGCGGGGATACAGATACGCAGTATTTT

J gene: TRBJ1-4
D gene: TRBD1
V gene: TRBV19
clone size: few
CDR3 protein: CASSLRAGGLSNEKLFF
CDR3 DNA: TGTGCCAGTAGCCTAAGGGCAGGGGGCCTTTCTAATGAAAAACTGTTTTTT

J gene: TRBJ2-7
D gene: TRBD1
V gene: TRBV6-5
clone size: NA
CDR3 protein: CASSYSGTGWSGEQYF
CDR3 DNA: TGTGCCAGCAGTTACTCCGGGACAGGTTGGTCGGGCGAGCAGTACTTC

J gene: TRBJ2-5
D gene: TRBD2
V gene: TRBV6-2/TRBV6-3
clone size: NA
CDR3 protein: CASSFPLGGVEETQYF
CDR3 DNA: TGTGCCAGCAGTTTCCCTTTGGGAGGGGTGGAGGAGACCCAGTACTTC

J gene: TRBJ1-6
D gene: NA
V gene: TRBV21-1
clone size: NA
CDR3 protein: CASSNGTGSNSPLHF
CDR3 DNA: TGTGCCAGCAGCAATGGGACAGGGAGCAATTCACCCCTCCACTTT

J gene: TRBJ2-5
D gene: TRBD1
V gene: TRBV6-1
clone size: NA
CDR3 protein: CASSDNRGSEQETQYF
CDR3 DNA: TGTGCCAGCAGTGATAACAGGGGAAGCGAGCAAGAGACCCAGTACTTC

J gene: TRBJ1-2
D gene: TRBD1
V gene: TRBV19
clone size: NA
CDR3 protein: CASSPRGTGRIFGANYGYTF
CDR3 DNA: TGTGCCAGTAGTCCGAGGGGGACAGGGCGCATCTTCGGGGCTAACTATGGCTACACCTTC

J gene: TRBJ1-2
D gene: NA
V gene: TRBV7-2
clone size: NA
CDR3 protein: CASSEPYRVTRSNYGYTF
CDR3 DNA: TGTGCCAGCAGCGAACCTTACAGGGTGACCCGTTCTAACTATGGCTACACCTTC

J gene: TRBJ1-5
D gene: NA
V gene: TRBV19
clone size: NA
CDR3 protein: CASRGPGRESQPQHF
CDR3 DNA: TGTGCCAGTAGAGGCCCCGGCAGGGAAAGTCAGCCCCAGCATTTT

J gene: TRBJ1-3
D gene: TRBD1
V gene: TRBV28
clone size: NA
CDR3 protein: CASSLWGTGGSGNTIYF
CDR3 DNA: TGTGCCAGCAGTTTATGGGGGACAGGGGGCTCTGGAAACACCATATATTTT

J gene: TRBJ1-1
D gene: TRBD1
V gene: TRBV6-5
clone size: NA
CDR3 protein: CASIRQGASGEAFF
CDR3 DNA: TGTGCCAGCATCCGACAGGGGGCGAGTGGGGAAGCTTTCTTT

J gene: TRBJ2-1
D gene: TRBD1
V gene: TRBV6-5
clone size: NA
CDR3 protein: CASSSAGTGWNEQFF
CDR3 DNA: TGTGCCAGCAGTTCAGCCGGGACAGGGTGGAATGAGCAGTTCTTC

J gene: TRBJ1-6
D gene: NA
V gene: TRBV5-8
clone size: NA
CDR3 protein: CASSLNRENSPLHF
CDR3 DNA: TGTGCCAGCAGCTTGAACAGGGAGAATTCACCCCTCCACTTT

J gene: TRBJ2-1
D gene: TRBD2
V gene: TRBV5-4
clone size: NA
CDR3 protein: CASSPGLTEQFF
CDR3 DNA: TGTGCCAGCAGCCCGGGACTAACTGAGCAGTTCTTC

J gene: TRBJ2-7
D gene: TRBD1
V gene: TRBV2
clone size: few
CDR3 protein: CASRRTGGSYEQYF
CDR3 DNA: TGTGCCAGCCGTCGGACAGGGGGATCCTACGAGCAGTACTTC

J gene: TRBJ1-1
D gene: NA
V gene: TRBV15
clone size: NA
CDR3 protein: CATSRGQNTEAFF
CDR3 DNA: TGTGCCACCAGCAGAGGACAGAACACTGAAGCTTTCTTT

J gene: TRBJ1-5
D gene: TRBD1
V gene: TRBV19
clone size: NA
CDR3 protein: CASSIVIGGPGTGEEFAVQPQHF
CDR3 DNA: TGTGCCAGTAGTATAGTCATAGGGGGACCCGGGACAGGGGAAGAATTTGCGGTTCAGCCCCAGCATTTT

J gene: TRBJ2-2
D gene: NA
V gene: TRBV19
clone size: NA
CDR3 protein: CASSYLAVATNTGELFF
CDR3 DNA: TGTGCCAGTAGCTACCTAGCAGTCGCAACGAACACCGGGGAGCTGTTTTTT

J gene: TRBJ2-7
D gene: TRBD2
V gene: TRBV7-9
clone size: NA
CDR3 protein: CASSFSRGRDEQYF
CDR3 DNA: TGTGCCAGCAGCTTTTCTCGGGGGAGGGACGAGCAGTACTTC

J gene: TRBJ2-7
D gene: NA
V gene: TRBV27
clone size: NA
CDR3 protein: CASSFSQGRYEQYF
CDR3 DNA: TGTGCCAGCAGTTTTTCGCAGGGGCGATACGAGCAGTACTTC

J gene: TRBJ1-1
D gene: NA
V gene: TRBV30
clone size: few
CDR3 protein: CAWTRNTEAFF
CDR3 DNA: TGTGCCTGGACCAGGAACACTGAAGCTTTCTTT

J gene: TRBJ1-5
D gene: NA
V gene: TRBV5-6
clone size: NA
CDR3 protein: CASSFRSGNQPQHF
CDR3 DNA: TGTGCCAGCAGCTTCAGAAGTGGCAATCAGCCCCAGCATTTT

J gene: TRBJ2-7
D gene: NA
V gene: TRBV3-1/TRBV3-2
clone size: few
CDR3 protein: CASSQLLAPSYEQYF
CDR3 DNA: TGTGCCAGCAGCCAATTGCTAGCGCCATCCTACGAGCAGTACTTC

J gene: TRBJ1-1
D gene: NA
V gene: TRBV12-3/TRBV12-4
clone size: NA
CDR3 protein: CASTRRENTEAFF
CDR3 DNA: TGTGCCAGCACACGCAGGGAAAACACTGAAGCTTTCTTT

J gene: TRBJ2-6
D gene: NA
V gene: TRBV5-5
clone size: NA
CDR3 protein: CASSLATSGANVLTF
CDR3 DNA: TGTGCCAGCAGCTTGGCAACATCTGGGGCCAACGTCCTGACTTTC

J gene: TRBJ2-1
D gene: TRBD2
V gene: TRBV5-1
clone size: once
CDR3 protein: CASHRTAGGGNEQFF
CDR3 DNA: TGCGCCAGCCACAGGACCGCGGGAGGGGGGAATGAGCAGTTCTTC

J gene: TRBJ1-2
D gene: NA
V gene: TRBV14
clone size: NA
CDR3 protein: CASSQGWGGANYGYTF
CDR3 DNA: TGTGCCAGCAGTCAGGGTTGGGGTGGAGCTAACTATGGCTACACCTTC

J gene: TRBJ2-7
D gene: TRBD1
V gene: TRBV5-1
clone size: NA
CDR3 protein: CASSRPTTGINEQYF
CDR3 DNA: TGCGCCAGCTCCCGCCCCACGACAGGGATAAACGAGCAGTACTTC

J gene: TRBJ2-5
D gene: TRBD2
V gene: TRBV5-5
clone size: NA
CDR3 protein: CASSLLAEGTQYF
CDR3 DNA: TGTGCCAGCAGCTTACTAGCGGAGGGGACCCAGTACTTC

J gene: TRBJ2-6
D gene: NA
V gene: TRBV3-1/TRBV3-2
clone size: many
CDR3 protein: CASRVSGANVLTF
CDR3 DNA: TGTGCCTCGAGGGTCTCTGGGGCCAACGTCCTGACTTTC

J gene: TRBJ1-4
D gene: NA
V gene: TRBV28
clone size: NA
CDR3 protein: CASSLAGGFNEKLFF
CDR3 DNA: TGTGCCAGCAGTTTAGCCGGCGGATTTAATGAAAAACTGTTTTTT

J gene: TRBJ2-7
D gene: NA
V gene: TRBV4-1
clone size: NA
CDR3 protein: CASSQDWPGDSYEQYF
CDR3 DNA: TGCGCCAGCAGCCAAGATTGGCCGGGGGACTCCTACGAGCAGTACTTC

J gene: TRBJ2-5
D gene: TRBD1
V gene: TRBV5-4
clone size: NA
CDR3 protein: CASSLRTGAMETQYF
CDR3 DNA: TGTGCCAGCAGCTTGAGGACAGGGGCCATGGAGACCCAGTACTTC

J gene: TRBJ2-3
D gene: TRBD1
V gene: TRBV28
clone size: NA
CDR3 protein: CASSFDREGLYF
CDR3 DNA: TGTGCCAGCAGTTTCGACAGGGAAGGATTATATTTT

J gene: TRBJ2-5
D gene: NA
V gene: TRBV3-1/TRBV3-2
clone size: once
CDR3 protein: CASSRRFEETQYF
CDR3 DNA: TGTGCCAGCAGCCGGAGGTTCGAGGAAACCCAGTACTTC

J gene: TRBJ2-1
D gene: NA
V gene: TRBV7-2
clone size: NA
CDR3 protein: CASSLPSNEQFF
CDR3 DNA: TGTGCCAGCAGCTTACCTAGCAATGAGCAGTTCTTC

J gene: TRBJ1-2
D gene: NA
V gene: TRBV5-1
clone size: few
CDR3 protein: CASSSHPKGDGYTF
CDR3 DNA: TGCGCCAGCAGCTCACACCCAAAAGGAGATGGCTACACCTTC

J gene: TRBJ1-6
D gene: TRBD1
V gene: TRBV2
clone size: NA
CDR3 protein: CASSLQRQGDSPLHF
CDR3 DNA: TGTGCCAGCAGTCTACAGAGACAGGGCGATTCACCCCTCCACTTT

J gene: TRBJ2-1
D gene: NA
V gene: TRBV19
clone size: NA
CDR3 protein: CASSTDPGRPQFF
CDR3 DNA: TGTGCCAGTAGTACCGACCCAGGGCGTCCCCAATTCTTC

J gene: TRBJ2-3
D gene: TRBD2
V gene: TRBV28
clone size: NA
CDR3 protein: CASSYGAGVGTDTQYF
CDR3 DNA: TGTGCCAGCAGCTACGGAGCGGGAGTTGGCACAGATACGCAGTATTTT

J gene: TRBJ1-5
D gene: TRBD1
V gene: TRBV5-1
clone size: NA
CDR3 protein: CASSSTGGNQPQHF
CDR3 DNA: TGCGCCAGCAGCTCCACAGGGGGCAATCAGCCCCAGCATTTT

J gene: TRBJ1-4
D gene: NA
V gene: TRBV28
clone size: few
CDR3 protein: CASREDLANEKLFF
CDR3 DNA: TGTGCCAGCAGAGAGGATCTAGCTAATGAAAAACTGTTTTTT

J gene: TRBJ1-6
D gene: NA
V gene: TRBV5-1
clone size: NA
CDR3 protein: CASSIPNNSPLHF
CDR3 DNA: TGCGCCAGCAGCATTCCCAATAATTCACCCCTCCACTTT

J gene: TRBJ2-5
D gene: NA
V gene: TRBV30
clone size: NA
CDR3 protein: CAWSLTRTSFQETQYF
CDR3 DNA: TGTGCCTGGAGTCTTACTAGGACGAGCTTCCAAGAGACCCAGTACTTC

J gene: TRBJ2-7
D gene: NA
V gene: TRBV6-1
clone size: once
CDR3 protein: CASSEAPWDFRSYEQYF
CDR3 DNA: TGTGCCAGCAGTGAAGCGCCGTGGGACTTTAGGTCCTACGAGCAGTACTTC

J gene: TRBJ2-7
D gene: NA
V gene: TRBV28
clone size: few
CDR3 protein: CASSSTLRGEQYF
CDR3 DNA: TGTGCCAGCAGTTCGACCCTCAGGGGCGAGCAGTACTTC

J gene: TRBJ1-4
D gene: NA
V gene: TRBV10-1
clone size: NA
CDR3 protein: CASSEGPGAFTPTNEKLFF
CDR3 DNA: TGCGCCAGCAGTGAGGGGCCAGGGGCCTTCACTCCAACTAATGAAAAACTGTTTTTT

J gene: TRBJ2-5
D gene: NA
V gene: TRBV18
clone size: NA
CDR3 protein: CASSPYDLQETQYF
CDR3 DNA: TGTGCCAGCTCACCTTATGACTTACAAGAGACCCAGTACTTC

J gene: TRBJ2-2
D gene: TRBD2
V gene: TRBV18
clone size: once
CDR3 protein: CASSPIKAGGPNTGELFF
CDR3 DNA: TGTGCCAGCTCACCAATCAAAGCGGGGGGGCCGAACACCGGGGAGCTGTTTTTT